The sequence of this TCR beta chain was determined in a study of cytomegalovirus exposure and HLA in healthy donors. The PCR ran on 60 Vbeta and 13 Jbeta primers. Profiling relied on immunoSEQ multiplex PCR, and the TCRdb table lists in-frame clones only, not all of them. Among about 160,000 clones listed, 78% were seen once. While unrecorded immune exposures were likely, the donors were nominally healthy when sampled. From germline, CDR1 is MNHNY and CDR2 SVGAGI (reference sequence). The CDR3 has 15 amino acids. With V trimmed by 4 bases and J by 7 bases, 6 bases remained unmatched. This clonotype was obtained from a woman in her thirties or forties in good health and CMV-seropositive. The sample was PBMCs. The chain links TRBV6-6 to TRBJ1-4; TRBD1 agrees at 10 bases. CDR3 in amino acids: CASSSGTGVAEKLFF. In nucleotides, the CDR3 is TGTGCCAGCAGTTCCGGGACAGGGGTGGCTGAAAAACTGTTTTTT.